The source of this T cell receptor beta chain is a study of T-cell memory formation after mild COVID-19. Overall study findings and caveats: Pre-infection memory showed some responding clones, and this suggested that cross-reactive memory joined.

This CDR3 is built from 13 residues. Per the germline V gene, CDR1 is GTSNPN and CDR2 is SVGIG (reference sequence). V lost 0 bases and J 8 bases, leaving 13 bases between the germline ends. This clonotype was found a few times. Its matching antigen is unknown. TCRdb fed the 5' RACE reads into MiXCR, producing one record per CDR3 protein. This table holds 250,000 to 300,000 distinct CDR3 sequences, roughly 15% found once. The chain recombines TRBV30 with TRBJ1-2; unclear D gene. This TCR came from a man aged 18 to 30 who had mild COVID-19 (a few samples of this study predate the infection). Cell type and time point are not known. Sequencing used PBMCs or a T cell subset sorted from them (not recorded which). Here the CDR3 reads CAWSVVDGGGYTF. In DNA form, the CDR3 reads TGTGCCTGGAGTGTGGTTGACGGAGGAGGCTACACCTTC.